This TCR beta chain stems from a study of identical twins. This clonotype has a handful of counts. Its antigen is still unknown. The V gene end was trimmed by 3 bases and the J gene end by 0 bases; junction bases not matched to a gene: 1. The CDR3 length is 15 residues. Germline loops: CDR1 LNHNV, CDR2 YYDKDF (reference sequence). Study-wide results and limits: The degree of excess twin sharing was weaker in beta out-of-frame sequences. The abundant beta clonotypes from cord blood had fewer insertions, and memory repertoires had none of this.

MiXCR, run by TCRdb on the 5' RACE reads, gives a single entry per CDR3 protein. The sample shows about 190,000 distinct CDR3 sequences, 15% of them seen only once. The same sample was also used in a study of T cells expressing NK-cell markers.

The J gene is TRBJ2-3, the V gene TRBV15; 9 bases are a match to TRBD2. The origin of this receptor is a woman aged 18-29 years in good health. The sample comprised CD8+ T cells sorted from blood. Here the CDR3 reads CATSRRGGSTDTQYF. In DNA form, the CDR3 reads TGTGCCACCAGCAGGCGGGGGGGGAGCACAGATACGCAGTATTTT.